These T cell receptor beta chains were read from a single sample in a study of blood T cell repertoires in COVID-19. Repertoires were generated with immunoSEQ multiplex PCR, while TCRdb's copy carries only in-frame clones and drops some. Of 200,000 or so clones in the sample, about four fifths were seen once. Sequencing used PBMCs or T cells enriched from blood (not recorded which). The receptors originated from a man aged 35-49 years who had recovered from COVID-19. CDR3s include the opening cysteine and the closing phenylalanine or tryptophan. A D gene is named only where the DNA matches it firmly. Rows may omit the clone size; those that give it use once, few, many or a size class.

TRBV2	TRBD1	-	TRBJ1-5	CASSAGQGTGQPQHF	TGTGCCAGCAGTGCCGGACAGGGGACAGGGCAGCCCCAGCATTTT
TRBV9	-	-	TRBJ1-1	CASSVEPGNTEAFF	TGTGCCAGCAGCGTAGAACCGGGGAACACTGAAGCTTTCTTT
TRBV5-4	-	-	TRBJ1-2	CASSLGQLRYYRAGGYTF	TGTGCCAGCAGCTTGGGCCAACTCCGATACTACAGGGCGGGTGGCTACACCTTC
TRBV7-7	-	-	TRBJ2-5	CASSEWTAETQYF	TGTGCCAGCAGCGAATGGACAGCGGAGACCCAGTACTTC
TRBV6-4	TRBD1	-	TRBJ1-1	CASSGIPGQGEAFF	TGTGCCAGCAGTGGGATTCCGGGACAGGGGGAAGCTTTCTTT
TRBV7-2	-	-	TRBJ2-7	CASSPNSGVGISPTEQYF	TGTGCCAGCAGCCCGAACTCAGGGGTTGGAATCTCTCCCACCGAGCAGTACTTC
TRBV5-5	-	-	TRBJ2-2	CASSTERTGELFF	TGTGCCAGCAGCACGGAGAGGACCGGGGAGCTGTTTTTT
TRBV19	TRBD2	once	TRBJ2-5	CASRRTSGAQETQYF	TGTGCCAGTAGGCGGACTAGCGGGGCCCAAGAGACCCAGTACTTC
TRBV30	TRBD2	-	TRBJ2-3	CAWSEAGVSTDTQYF	TGTGCCTGGAGTGAAGCGGGGGTTAGCACAGATACGCAGTATTTT
TRBV6-5	TRBD1	few	TRBJ1-3	CASSRQGTSGNTIYF	TGTGCCAGCAGTAGACAGGGTACTTCTGGAAACACCATATATTTT
TRBV4-2	-	-	TRBJ2-5	CASSQGSSGQETQYF	TGTGCCAGCAGCCAAGGTTCCTCGGGGCAAGAGACCCAGTACTTC
TRBV7-9	-	once	TRBJ1-2	CASSLVQGYPYGYTF	TGTGCCAGCAGCTTAGTCCAGGGGTACCCCTATGGCTACACCTTC
TRBV9	-	-	TRBJ1-2	CASSVDGTQTNYGYTF	TGTGCCAGCAGCGTAGACGGGACACAGACTAACTATGGCTACACCTTC
TRBV2	-	-	TRBJ1-1	CANHGGENTEAFF	TGTGCCAACCACGGAGGAGAAAACACTGAAGCTTTCTTT
TRBV11-2	-	few	TRBJ2-2	CASSSGLRRTGELFF	TGTGCCAGCAGCTCGGGCCTTCGGAGGACCGGGGAGCTGTTTTTT
TRBV19	-	-	TRBJ1-1	CASSPRRNTEAFF	TGTGCCAGTAGCCCTAGGAGGAACACTGAAGCTTTCTTT
TRBV5-1	TRBD2	-	TRBJ2-5	CASSLGPSGGRETQYF	TGCGCCAGCAGCTTGGGACCTAGCGGGGGGCGAGAGACCCAGTACTTC
TRBV3-1/TRBV3-2	-	-	TRBJ1-1	CASSTGHTEAFF	TGTGCCAGCAGCACGGGACATACTGAAGCTTTCTTT
TRBV6-5	-	-	TRBJ1-6	CASSYFGQTNSPLHF	TGTGCCAGCAGTTACTTTGGACAGACCAATTCACCCCTCCACTTT
TRBV10-1	TRBD1	few	TRBJ1-6	CASNSGQGSSPLHF	TGCGCCAGCAACTCGGGACAGGGGAGTTCACCCCTCCACTTT